Below, one T cell receptor beta chain is given with its context. Its antigen is unidentified. Exclusion criteria comprised uncontrolled infection, other autoimmune disease, pregnancy or lactation. Using roughly 9.4 ml of fresh peripheral blood, PBMCs were prepared. The data were obtained in a study of T cells in Graves' hyperthyroidism and ophthalmopathy. Study-level findings and limits: Median prediction lead before ophthalmopathy onset was 6.5 months with the model.

The TCR beta CDR3 regions underwent amplification using RNA transcripts as the source. During a first-round RT-PCR of the TCR CDR3, the HTBI primer set was used. TCRdb reanalysed the multiplex PCR reads using MiXCR and keeps one entry per CDR3 protein. In the table there are over 700,000 distinct CDR3 sequences, about two fifths of which are singletons. The CDR3 runs to 13 residues. Germline assignment: CDR1 SGHRS and CDR2 YFSETQ. The ends lost 4 bases at V and 6 bases at J; junction bases unmatched: 6. V usage is TRBV5-1 and J usage is TRBJ1-1; 7 nucleotides match TRBD1. This clonotype was obtained from a man younger than 35 with Graves' hyperthyroidism. The sequenced sample was blood. CDR3 DNA: TGCGCCAGCAGCCCGGGGGACAGTCCTGAAGCTTTCTTT. This encodes CASSPGDSPEAFF.